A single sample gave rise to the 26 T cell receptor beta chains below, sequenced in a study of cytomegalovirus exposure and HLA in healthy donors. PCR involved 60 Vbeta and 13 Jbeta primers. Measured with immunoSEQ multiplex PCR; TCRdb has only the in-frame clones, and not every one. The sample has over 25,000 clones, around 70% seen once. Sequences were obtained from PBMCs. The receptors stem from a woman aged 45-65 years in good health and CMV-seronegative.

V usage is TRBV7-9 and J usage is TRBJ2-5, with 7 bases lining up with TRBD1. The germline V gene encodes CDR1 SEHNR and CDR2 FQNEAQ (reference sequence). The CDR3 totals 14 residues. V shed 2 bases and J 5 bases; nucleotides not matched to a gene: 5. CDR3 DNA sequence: TGTGCCAGCAGCTTATTAGAGGGGGCCGAGACCCAGTACTTC. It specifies CASSLLEGAETQYF.

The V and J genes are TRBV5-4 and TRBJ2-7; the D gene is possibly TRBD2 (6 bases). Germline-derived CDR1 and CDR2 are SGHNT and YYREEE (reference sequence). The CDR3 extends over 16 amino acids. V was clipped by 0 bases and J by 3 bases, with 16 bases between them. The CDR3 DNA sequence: TGTGCCAGCAGCTTGGATCTAGCGTCGATAAACTACGAGCAGTACTTC. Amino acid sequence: CASSLDLASINYEQYF.

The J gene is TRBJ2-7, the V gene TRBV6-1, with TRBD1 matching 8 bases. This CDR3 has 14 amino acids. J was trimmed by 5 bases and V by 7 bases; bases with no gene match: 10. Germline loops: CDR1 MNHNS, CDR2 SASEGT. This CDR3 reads CASIEGRGLDEQYF. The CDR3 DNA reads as TGTGCCAGCATCGAAGGCAGGGGGCTCGACGAGCAGTACTTC.

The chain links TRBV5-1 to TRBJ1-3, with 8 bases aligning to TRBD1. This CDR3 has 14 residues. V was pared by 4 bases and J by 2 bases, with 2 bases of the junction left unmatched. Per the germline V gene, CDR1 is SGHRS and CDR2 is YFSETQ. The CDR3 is CASSPTGAGNTIYF. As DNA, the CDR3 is TGCGCCAGCAGCCCGACAGGGGCTGGAAACACCATATATTTT.

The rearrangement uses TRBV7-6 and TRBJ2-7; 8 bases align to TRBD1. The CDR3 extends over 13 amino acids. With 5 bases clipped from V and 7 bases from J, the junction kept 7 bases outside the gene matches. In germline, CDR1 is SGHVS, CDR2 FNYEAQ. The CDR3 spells CASSPPGGGEQYF. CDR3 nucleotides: TGTGCCAGCAGCCCTCCAGGGGGCGGTGAGCAGTACTTC.

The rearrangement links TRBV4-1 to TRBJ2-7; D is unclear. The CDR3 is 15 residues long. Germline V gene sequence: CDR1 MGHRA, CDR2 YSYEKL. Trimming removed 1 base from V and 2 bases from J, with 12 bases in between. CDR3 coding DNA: TGCGCCAGCAGCCAAGGACTGTTCAACCCCTACGAGCAGTACTTC. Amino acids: CASSQGLFNPYEQYF.

CDR3 in DNA: TGCAGCGTTGGGGGGGCAGGGGGCCTGAACACTGAAGCTTTCTTT. Protein: CSVGGAGGLNTEAFF. The chain combines TRBV29-1 with TRBJ1-1; 8 nucleotides line up with TRBD1. CDR3 length equals 15 residues. From germline, CDR1 is SQVTM and CDR2 ANQGSEA. The junction had 7 bases not matched to a gene; V was cut back by 4 bases and J by 0 bases.

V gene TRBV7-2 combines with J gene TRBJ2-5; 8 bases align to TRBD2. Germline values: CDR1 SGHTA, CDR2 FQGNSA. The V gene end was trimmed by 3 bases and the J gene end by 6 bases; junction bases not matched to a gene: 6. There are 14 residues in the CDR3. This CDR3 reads CASSFGGGTKTQYF. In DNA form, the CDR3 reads TGTGCCAGCAGCTTTGGCGGGGGGACAAAGACCCAGTACTTC.

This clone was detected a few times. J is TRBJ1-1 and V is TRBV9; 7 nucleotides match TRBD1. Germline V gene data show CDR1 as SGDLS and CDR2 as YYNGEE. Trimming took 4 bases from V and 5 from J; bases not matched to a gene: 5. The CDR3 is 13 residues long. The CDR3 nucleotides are TGTGCCAGCAGCCTTACAGGGGTTACTGAAGCTTTCTTT. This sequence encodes CASSLTGVTEAFF. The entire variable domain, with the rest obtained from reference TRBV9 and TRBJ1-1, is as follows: DSGVTQTPKHLITATGQRVTLRCSPRSGDLSVYWYQQSLDQGLQFLIQYYNGEERAKGNILERFSAQQFPDLHSELNLSSLELGDSALYFCASSLTGVTEAFFGQGTRLTVV.

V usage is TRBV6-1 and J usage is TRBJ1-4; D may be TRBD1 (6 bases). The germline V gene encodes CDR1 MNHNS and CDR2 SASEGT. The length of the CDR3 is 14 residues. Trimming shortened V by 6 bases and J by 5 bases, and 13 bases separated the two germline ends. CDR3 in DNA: TGTGCCAGCAGGGGGGGGCAGACGAATGAAAAACTGTTTTTT. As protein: CASRGGQTNEKLFF.

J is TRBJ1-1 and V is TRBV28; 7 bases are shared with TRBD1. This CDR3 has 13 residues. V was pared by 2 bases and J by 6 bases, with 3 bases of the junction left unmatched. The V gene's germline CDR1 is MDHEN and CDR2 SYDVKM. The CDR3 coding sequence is TGTGCCAGCAGTTTACGACAGGGCCCTGAAGCTTTCTTT. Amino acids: CASSLRQGPEAFF.

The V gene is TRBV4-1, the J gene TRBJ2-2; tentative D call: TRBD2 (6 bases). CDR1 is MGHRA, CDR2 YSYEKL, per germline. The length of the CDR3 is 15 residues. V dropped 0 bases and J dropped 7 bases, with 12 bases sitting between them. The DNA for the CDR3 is TGCGCCAGCAGCCAAGATCGGGGGATCGGCGGGGAGCTGTTTTTT. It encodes CASSQDRGIGGELFF.

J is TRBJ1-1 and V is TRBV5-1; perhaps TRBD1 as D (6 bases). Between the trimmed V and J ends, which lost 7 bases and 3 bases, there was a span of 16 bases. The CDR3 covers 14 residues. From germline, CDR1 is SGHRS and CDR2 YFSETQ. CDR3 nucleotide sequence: TGCGCCAGCTCAGCCAAGGGGGTGGACACTGAAGCTTTCTTT. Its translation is CASSAKGVDTEAFF.

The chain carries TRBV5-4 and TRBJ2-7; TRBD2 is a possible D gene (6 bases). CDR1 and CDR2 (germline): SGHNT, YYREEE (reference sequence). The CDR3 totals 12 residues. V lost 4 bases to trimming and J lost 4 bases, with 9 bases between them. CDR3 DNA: TGTGCCAGCAGCCTAGGGACTTACGAGCAGTACTTC. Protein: CASSLGTYEQYF.

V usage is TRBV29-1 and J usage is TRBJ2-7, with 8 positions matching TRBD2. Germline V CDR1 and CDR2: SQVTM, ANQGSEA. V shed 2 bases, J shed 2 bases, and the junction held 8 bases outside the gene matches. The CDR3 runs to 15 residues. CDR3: CSVENGRGAAYEQYF. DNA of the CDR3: TGCAGCGTTGAAAACGGGCGGGGGGCCGCCTACGAGCAGTACTTC.

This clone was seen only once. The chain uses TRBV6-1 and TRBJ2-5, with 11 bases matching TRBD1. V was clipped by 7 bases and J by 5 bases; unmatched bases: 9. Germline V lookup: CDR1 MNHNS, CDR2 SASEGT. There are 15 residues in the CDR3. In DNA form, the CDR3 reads TGTGCCAGCACCCGGGGACAGGGGGTAGGGGAGACCCAGTACTTC. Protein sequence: CASTRGQGVGETQYF.

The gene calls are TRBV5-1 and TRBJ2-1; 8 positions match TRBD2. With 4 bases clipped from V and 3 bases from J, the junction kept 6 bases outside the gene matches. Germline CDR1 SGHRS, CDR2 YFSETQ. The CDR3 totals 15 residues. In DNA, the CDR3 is TGCGCCAGCAGCACCGGAGCGGGGGACTACAATGAGCAGTTCTTC. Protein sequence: CASSTGAGDYNEQFF.

The CDR3 loop reads CASTWTGGFQETQYF. In DNA form, the CDR3 reads TGTGCCAGCACCTGGACAGGGGGTTTCCAAGAGACCCAGTACTTC. The V and J genes are TRBV6-1 and TRBJ2-5; 10 bases map to TRBD1. CDR1 and CDR2 (germline): MNHNS, SASEGT. CDR3 length: 15 residues. V gave up 7 bases and J gave up 1 base; unmatched junction bases: 6.

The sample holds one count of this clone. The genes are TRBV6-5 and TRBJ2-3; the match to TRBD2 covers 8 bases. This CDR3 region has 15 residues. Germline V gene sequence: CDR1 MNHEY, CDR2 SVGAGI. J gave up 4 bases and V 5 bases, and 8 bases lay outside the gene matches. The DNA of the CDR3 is TGTGCCAGCAGTATAGCGGGAAGACTGGCAGATACGCAGTATTTT. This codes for CASSIAGRLADTQYF.

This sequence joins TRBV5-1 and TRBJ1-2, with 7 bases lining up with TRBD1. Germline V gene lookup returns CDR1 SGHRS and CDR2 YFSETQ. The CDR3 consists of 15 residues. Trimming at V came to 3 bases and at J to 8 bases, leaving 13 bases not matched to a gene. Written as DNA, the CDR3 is TGCGCCAGCAGCTATCCCGACAGGGAAGCGGAAGGCTACACCTTC. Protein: CASSYPDREAEGYTF. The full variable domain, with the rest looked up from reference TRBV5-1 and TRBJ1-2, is KAGVTQTPRYLIKTRGQQVTLSCSPISGHRSVSWYQQTPGQGLQFLFEYFSETQRNKGNFPGRFSGRQFSNSRSEMNVSTLELGDSALYLCASSYPDREAEGYTFGSGTRLTVV.

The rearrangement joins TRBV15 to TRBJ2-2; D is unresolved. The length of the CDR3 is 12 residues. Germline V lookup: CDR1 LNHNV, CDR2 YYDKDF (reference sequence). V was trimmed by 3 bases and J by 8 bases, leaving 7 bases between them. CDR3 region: CATSSSKGELFF. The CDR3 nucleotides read TGTGCCACCAGCAGCTCTAAAGGGGAGCTGTTTTTT.

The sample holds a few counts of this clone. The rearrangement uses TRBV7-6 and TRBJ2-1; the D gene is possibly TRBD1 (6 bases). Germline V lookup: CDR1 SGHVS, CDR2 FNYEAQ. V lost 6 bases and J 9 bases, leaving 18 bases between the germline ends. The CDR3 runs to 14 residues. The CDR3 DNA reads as TGTGCCAGCAGTCTAGGTTCAGGGGATCTTGAGCAGTTCTTC. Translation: CASSLGSGDLEQFF.

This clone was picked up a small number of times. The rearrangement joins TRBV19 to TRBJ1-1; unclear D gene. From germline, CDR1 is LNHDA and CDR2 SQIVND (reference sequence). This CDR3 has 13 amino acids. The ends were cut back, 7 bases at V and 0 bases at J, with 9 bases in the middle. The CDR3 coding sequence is TGTGCCAGTAACATAGGAGTGAACACTGAAGCTTTCTTT. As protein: CASNIGVNTEAFF.

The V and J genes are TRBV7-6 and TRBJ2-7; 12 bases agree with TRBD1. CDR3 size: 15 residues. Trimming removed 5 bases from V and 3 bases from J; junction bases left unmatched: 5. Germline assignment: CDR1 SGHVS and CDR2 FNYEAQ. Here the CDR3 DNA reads TGTGCCAGCAGCCCGGGACAGGGGGCCGACTACGAGCAGTACTTC. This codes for CASSPGQGADYEQYF.

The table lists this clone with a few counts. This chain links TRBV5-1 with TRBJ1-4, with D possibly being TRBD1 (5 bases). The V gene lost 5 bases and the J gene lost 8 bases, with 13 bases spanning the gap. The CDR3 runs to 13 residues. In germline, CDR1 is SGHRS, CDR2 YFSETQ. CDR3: CASSRTDREKLFF. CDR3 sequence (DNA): TGCGCCAGCAGTCGGACCGACAGAGAAAAACTGTTTTTT. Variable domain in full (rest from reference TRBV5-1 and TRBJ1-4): KAGVTQTPRYLIKTRGQQVTLSCSPISGHRSVSWYQQTPGQGLQFLFEYFSETQRNKGNFPGRFSGRQFSNSRSEMNVSTLELGDSALYLCASSRTDREKLFFGSGTQLSVL.

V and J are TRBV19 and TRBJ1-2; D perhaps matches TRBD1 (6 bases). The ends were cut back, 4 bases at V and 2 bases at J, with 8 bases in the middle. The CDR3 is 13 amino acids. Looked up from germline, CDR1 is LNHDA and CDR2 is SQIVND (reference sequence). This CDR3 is CASSRGTNYGYTF. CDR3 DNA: TGTGCCAGTAGTAGGGGGACAAACTATGGCTACACCTTC.